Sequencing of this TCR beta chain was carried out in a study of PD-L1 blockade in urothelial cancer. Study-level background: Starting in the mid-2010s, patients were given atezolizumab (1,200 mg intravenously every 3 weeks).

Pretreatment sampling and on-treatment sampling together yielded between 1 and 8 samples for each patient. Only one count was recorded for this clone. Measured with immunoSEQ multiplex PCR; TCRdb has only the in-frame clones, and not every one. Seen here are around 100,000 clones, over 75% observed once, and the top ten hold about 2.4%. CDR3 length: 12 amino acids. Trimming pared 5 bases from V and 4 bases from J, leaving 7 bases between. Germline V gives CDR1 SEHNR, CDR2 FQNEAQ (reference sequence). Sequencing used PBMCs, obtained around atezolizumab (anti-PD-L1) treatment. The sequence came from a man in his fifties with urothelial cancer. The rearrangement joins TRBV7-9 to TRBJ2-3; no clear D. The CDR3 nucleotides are TGTGCCAGCAGCCCGAGGTCAGATACGCAGTATTTT. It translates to CASSPRSDTQYF.